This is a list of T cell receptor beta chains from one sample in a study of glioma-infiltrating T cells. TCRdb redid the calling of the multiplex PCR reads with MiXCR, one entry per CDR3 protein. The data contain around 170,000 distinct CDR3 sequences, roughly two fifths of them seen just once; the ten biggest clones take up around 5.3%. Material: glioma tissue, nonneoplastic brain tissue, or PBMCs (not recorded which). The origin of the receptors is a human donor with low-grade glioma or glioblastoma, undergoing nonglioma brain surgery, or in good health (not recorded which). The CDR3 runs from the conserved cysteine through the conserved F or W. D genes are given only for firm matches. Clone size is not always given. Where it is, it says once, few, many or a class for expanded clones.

TGTGCCAGCTCGAAGGGTGAGGGTAGCCTATACGAGCAGTACTTC CASSKGEGSLYEQYF many TRBV18 NA TRBJ2-7
TGTGCCAGCAGCCCCCGGACAGCATACAATGAGCAGTTCTTC CASSPRTAYNEQFF NA TRBV7-2 NA TRBJ2-1
TGTGCCAGCAGTGACGACCTTGCGAGGGCTTTCTTT CASSDDLARAFF many TRBV6-1 NA TRBJ1-1
TGTGCCAGCAGCCCCGAATCCCTGCCTTCCTACGAGCAGTACTTC CASSPESLPSYEQYF NA TRBV7-9 NA TRBJ2-7
TGTGCCAGTAGAATTGGCCCGAGCTCCTACAATGAGCAGTTCTTC CASRIGPSSYNEQFF NA TRBV19 NA TRBJ2-1
TGCGCCAGCTCGTTGAGGAATGTCGGCAAAGATACGCAGTATTTT CASSLRNVGKDTQYF NA TRBV5-1 NA TRBJ2-3
TGTGCCAGTAGTATAGATCACGGCCAGCCCCAGCATTTT CASSIDHGQPQHF NA TRBV19 NA TRBJ1-5
TGTGCCTGGAGTGTTATGGGCAACTATGGCTACACCTTC CAWSVMGNYGYTF NA TRBV30 NA TRBJ1-2
TGTGCCAGTAGTATAGATTCCGGGTCCACAGATACGCAGTATTTT CASSIDSGSTDTQYF NA TRBV19 NA TRBJ2-3
TGTGCCAGCAGTCCTGTCGCGACTAGCGGGAGGATCACATACGAGAAGTACTTC CASSPVATSGRITYEKYF NA TRBV6-1 TRBD2 TRBJ2-7
TGCAGTGACACCCCCGGACTAGCATACAATGAGCAGTTCTTC CSDTPGLAYNEQFF NA TRBV20-1 TRBD2 TRBJ2-1
TGTGCCAGCAGCTTAGTTGTGACTAGCGGGAGGGCAGGAGCAGATACGCAGTATTTT CASSLVVTSGRAGADTQYF many TRBV7-2 TRBD2 TRBJ2-3
TGCAGTGTAGCGGGGAACACCTGGGATCTGTTTTTT CSVAGNTWDLFF once TRBV20-1 TRBD2 TRBJ2-2
TGCAGTGCGAGACAGCGGAACACTGAAGCTTTCTTT CSARQRNTEAFF many TRBV20-1 NA TRBJ1-1
TGTGCCAGCAGACGACTAGGCAATGAGCAGTTCTTC CASRRLGNEQFF many TRBV2 NA TRBJ2-1
TGTGCCAGCATTCTTCCAGGGAGTTTCACTGAAGCTTTCTTT CASILPGSFTEAFF many TRBV28 NA TRBJ1-1
TGTGCCAGCAGAACTAGCGGCTTCAATGAGCAGTTCTTC CASRTSGFNEQFF many TRBV6-1 TRBD2 TRBJ2-1
TGCAGCGTTGCGACGGGGGGCTACGAGCAGTACTTC CSVATGGYEQYF NA TRBV29-1 TRBD2 TRBJ2-7
TGTGCCAGCAGTCCGACTAGCGGGAGATCCAATGAGCAGTTCTTC CASSPTSGRSNEQFF few TRBV12-3/TRBV12-4 TRBD2 TRBJ2-1
TGCAGCGTGGTGACGAGCGGGAGTCTTGATACGCAGTATTTT CSVVTSGSLDTQYF NA TRBV29-1 TRBD2 TRBJ2-3
TGCAGTGCTGGAACCCCTAGCCAAGAGACCCAGTACTTC CSAGTPSQETQYF many TRBV20-1 NA TRBJ2-5
TGTGCCAGCAGTGAAGGGACTAGCGTGAGCCACGAGCAGTACTTC CASSEGTSVSHEQYF NA TRBV2 TRBD2 TRBJ2-7
TGTGCCAGCAGACGGACAGGGGGGGAGAATCAGCCCCAGCATTTT CASRRTGGENQPQHF NA TRBV12-3/TRBV12-4 TRBD1 TRBJ1-5
TGTGCCAGCAGTTTCGTAGATAAAGAGACCCAGTACTTC CASSFVDKETQYF many TRBV28 NA TRBJ2-5
TGTGCCAGCAGCCGACTAGGACAGACAGAGACCCAGTACTTC CASSRLGQTETQYF few TRBV7-2 NA TRBJ2-5
TGTGCCACCAACTCGGGGTGTTGCCTTAGGACTGAGCAGTTCTTC CATNSGCCLRTEQFF NA TRBV24-1 NA TRBJ2-1
TGCGCCAGCAGCCAAGAAAACAGGGAGGGCTACCAGCAGTACTTC CASSQENREGYQQYF NA TRBV4-1 NA TRBJ2-7
TGCGCCGGCATAAAACAAAATCAGCCCCAGCATTTT CAGIKQNQPQHF NA TRBV12-3/TRBV12-4 NA TRBJ1-5
TGTGCCAGCAATGACAGGGGGCGAGGCTCCTACGAGCAGTACTTC CASNDRGRGSYEQYF many TRBV28 TRBD1 TRBJ2-7
TGTGCCAGCAGTCAGACAGGGATGTCGGCCAAAAACATTCAGTACTTC CASSQTGMSAKNIQYF many TRBV6-1 TRBD1 TRBJ2-4
TGTGCCAGCAGCAACAGCGGGAGGGATACCGGGGAGCTGTTTTTT CASSNSGRDTGELFF NA TRBV7-8 TRBD2 TRBJ2-2
TGCAGTGATAGTACAAGGGTGGGAGAAGCTTTCTTT CSDSTRVGEAFF NA TRBV20-1 NA TRBJ1-1
TGCAGTGCTAGAGTCGATTCCTACGAGCAGTACTTC CSARVDSYEQYF many TRBV20-1 NA TRBJ2-7
TGTGCCAGCAGCTTGTTCAGTGATTCCATGGCAGCTTTCTTT CASSLFSDSMAAFF few TRBV5-4 NA TRBJ1-1
TGTGCCAGCAGCGAGCGAACAGGGAATGACGAGCAGTACTTC CASSERTGNDEQYF few TRBV7-9 NA TRBJ2-7
TGCAGCGTCCATCTCGGACTAGCGGGAGGGTACGAGCAGTACTTC CSVHLGLAGGYEQYF few TRBV29-1 TRBD2 TRBJ2-7
TGTGCCAGCAGCCTAGTGCGGACAACCTATGGCTACACCTTC CASSLVRTTYGYTF many TRBV7-2 NA TRBJ1-2
TGTGCCAGCAGCACAGGACTAGCGGGAGGGCAAGATACGCAGTATTTT CASSTGLAGGQDTQYF NA TRBV7-2 TRBD2 TRBJ2-3
TGTGCCAGCAGCTTAAACGAGGGCACAGATACGCAGTATTTT CASSLNEGTDTQYF many TRBV7-8 NA TRBJ2-3
TGTGCCAGCAGCAAAGAATTAGCGGGGGATGGCTACGAGCAGTACTTC CASSKELAGDGYEQYF NA TRBV4-2 TRBD2 TRBJ2-7
TGTGCCAGCAGACCGGGGGGAGACCTCAAAGATACGAAGTATTTT CASRPGGDLKDTKYF once TRBV6-1 TRBD2 TRBJ2-3